Presented here are 12 T cell receptor beta chains from one specimen sequenced in a study of blood T cell repertoires in COVID-19. TCRdb keeps only in-frame clones here, not all; method: immunoSEQ multiplex PCR. The sample lists a few hundred thousand clones, 65% to 90% seen once, with roughly 4% in the top ten. Sample: PBMCs or T cells enriched from blood (not recorded which). These TCRs come from a man aged 25-45 years who had recovered from COVID-19.

The chain links TRBV19 to TRBJ1-2, with D perhaps TRBD1 (6 bases). Trimming took off 7 bases at V and 2 bases at J, with 32 bases between the two ends. The germline V gene has CDR1 LNHDA and CDR2 SQIVND (reference sequence). The CDR3 loop spans 20 amino acids. This CDR3 is CASTLRGPPVPPGQNYGYTF. The CDR3 DNA sequence: TGTGCCAGTACCCTACGCGGCCCCCCAGTCCCCCCGGGACAAAACTATGGCTACACCTTC.

This clone was observed a single time. The chain combines TRBV30 with TRBJ1-3, with D possibly TRBD1 on 6 matching bases. CDR1 is GTSNPN, CDR2 SVGIG, per germline (reference sequence). This CDR3 has 14 amino acids. Trimming shortened V by 3 bases and J by 0 bases, and 9 bases separated the two germline ends. CDR3 sequence reads: CAWSTGSSGNTIYF. DNA for the CDR3: TGTGCCTGGAGCACAGGGTCCTCTGGAAACACCATATATTTT.

The chain uses TRBV30 and TRBJ2-2; D is unresolved. V shed 1 base and J shed 5 bases, with 8 bases lying between them. Per germline, CDR1 GTSNPN and CDR2 SVGIG (reference sequence). The CDR3 loop spans 13 amino acids. The CDR3: CAWSGGGTGELFF. CDR3 in DNA: TGTGCCTGGAGTGGCGGTGGTACCGGGGAGCTGTTTTTT. Supplemented by reference TRBV30 and TRBJ2-2, the full variable domain reads SQTIHQWPATLVQPVGSPLSLECTVEGTSNPNLYWYRQAAGRGLQLLFYSVGIGQISSEVPQNLSASRPQDRQFILSSKKLLLSDSGFYLCAWSGGGTGELFFGEGSRLTVL.

J is TRBJ2-2 and V is TRBV6-5; no clear D gene. The CDR3 extends over 13 amino acids. V was trimmed by 6 bases and J by 2 bases, leaving 7 bases between them. Germline V CDR1 and CDR2: MNHEY, SVGAGI. The CDR3, as DNA: TGTGCCAGCAGAGCGCACAACACCGGGGAGCTGTTTTTT. Translating it yields CASRAHNTGELFF.

This clone was seen once. This rearrangement joins TRBV7-2 to TRBJ2-7; the D gene is possibly TRBD1 (5 bases). This CDR3 has 14 residues. Trimming took off 4 bases at V and 0 bases at J, with 10 bases between the two ends. Germline-derived CDR1 and CDR2 are SGHTA and FQGNSA. The CDR3 here is CASSWGHLSYEQYF. DNA for the CDR3: TGTGCCAGCAGCTGGGGCCACCTCTCCTACGAGCAGTACTTC. The entire variable domain, with the rest obtained from reference TRBV7-2 and TRBJ2-7, is as follows: GAGVSQSPSNKVTEKGKDVELRCDPISGHTALYWYRQSLGQGLEFLIYFQGNSAPDKSGLPSDRFSAERTGGSVSTLTIQRTQQEDSAVYLCASSWGHLSYEQYFGPGTRLTVT.

This chain uses TRBV2 with TRBJ2-1, with 8 bases fitting TRBD1. The V gene end was trimmed by 4 bases and the J gene end by 12 bases; junction bases not matched to a gene: 8. Germline loops: CDR1 SNHLY, CDR2 FYNNEI. CDR3 length: 13 amino acids. As DNA, the CDR3 is TGTGCCAGCAGTGGGCAGGGGGCGGCTGGGCAGTTCTTC. Encoded protein: CASSGQGAAGQFF.

V usage is TRBV28 and J usage is TRBJ2-7; D remains unclear. Germline lookup yields CDR1 MDHEN and CDR2 SYDVKM. The CDR3 is 15 residues long. V was trimmed by 5 bases and J by 7 bases, leaving 21 bases between them. Here the CDR3 reads CASSPTGSLSGEQYF. Here the CDR3 DNA reads TGTGCCAGCAGTCCTACCGGGTCCCTTTCTGGGGAGCAGTACTTC.

The chain employs TRBV12-3 or TRBV12-4 and TRBJ1-5; D possibly corresponds to TRBD1 (6 bases). Trimming left V 0 bases short and J 13 bases short, with 10 bases between. The CDR3 is 12 residues long. CDR3 residues: CASSLAQGNQHF. The CDR3 DNA reads TGTGCCAGCAGTTTAGCACAGGGTAATCAGCATTTT.

This chain connects TRBV10-3 to TRBJ2-7; TRBD2 is a possible D gene (7 bases). From germline, CDR1 is ENHRY and CDR2 SYGVKD. Between the trimmed V and J ends, which lost 11 bases and 4 bases, there was a span of 21 bases. The CDR3 spans 14 residues. CDR3 sequence (DNA): TGTGCCTCGAGGGGGGGGGACGGACAGTACGAGCAGTACTTC. Translating it yields CASRGGDGQYEQYF.

The sample holds a few counts of this clone. The chain has TRBV7-8 and TRBJ1-1; D is possibly TRBD1 (5 bases). This CDR3 has 19 amino acids. Trimming took off 2 bases at V and 0 bases at J, with 22 bases between the two ends. The V gene's germline CDR1 is SGHVS and CDR2 FQNEAQ. Here the CDR3 DNA reads TGTGCCAGCAGCTTAAGACAGAGCAGAAACACCCAGATGAACACTGAAGCTTTCTTT. It encodes CASSLRQSRNTQMNTEAFF. The whole variable domain, remainder taken from reference TRBV7-8 and TRBJ1-1, is GAGVSQSPRYKVAKRGQDVALRCDPISGHVSLFWYQQALGQGPEFLTYFQNEAQLDKSGLPSDRFFAERPEGSVSTLKIQRTQQEDSAVYLCASSLRQSRNTQMNTEAFFGQGTRLTVV.

This chain links TRBV2 with TRBJ2-7, with 9 bases matching TRBD2. This CDR3 contains 14 residues. Germline CDR1 reads SNHLY; CDR2 reads FYNNEI. Trimming took 3 bases from V and 6 from J; bases not matched to a gene: 6. In DNA form, the CDR3 reads TGTGCCAGCAGTGAGGCTAGCGGGACCGGCGAGCAGTACTTC. It codes for CASSEASGTGEQYF.

This clone was recorded a few times. The same CDR3 also results from other DNA sequences found in this sample. The V and J genes are TRBV28 and TRBJ1-6; D may be TRBD1 (6 bases). Trimming shortened V by 7 bases and J by 0 bases, and 10 bases separated the two germline ends. The CDR3 runs to 15 residues. CDR1 is MDHEN and CDR2 is SYDVKM in the germline V gene. For the CDR3, the DNA is TGTGCCAGCACTACAGGGAGCTCCTATAATTCACCCCTCCACTTT. Its protein product is CASTTGSSYNSPLHF.